These 7 T cell receptor beta chains were all obtained from the same sample, sequenced in a study of shared clonotypes between healthy human individuals. The method was immunoSEQ multiplex PCR; TCRdb's version includes in-frame clones alone and lacks a portion of them. The table includes about 1.5 million clones, about 98% detected once. Material: naive CD4+ T cells sorted from blood. Subset reported: CD45RA+ positively selected. Receptors were obtained from a man in his thirties or forties in good health.

The chain joins TRBV19 to TRBJ1-2; TRBD1 matches 9 bases. Germline CDR1 is LNHDA and CDR2 is SQIVND (reference sequence). Unmatched junction bases numbered 5, after V lost 4 bases and J lost 5 bases. The CDR3 contains 14 residues. For the CDR3, the DNA is TGTGCCAGTAGTACGAGGGACAGGGCGTATGGCTACACCTTC. Translation gives CASSTRDRAYGYTF.

This clone was seen just once. The chain has TRBV5-8 and TRBJ2-7, with 12 positions matching TRBD2. Germline V gene data show CDR1 as SGHTS and CDR2 as YDEGEE. The CDR3 runs 16 residues. The junction had 11 bases not matched to a gene; V was cut back by 5 bases and J by 5 bases. CDR3: CASSPGSTSGSHEQYF. The CDR3 nucleotides are TGTGCCAGCAGTCCGGGGTCGACTAGCGGGAGCCACGAGCAGTACTTC.

The chain carries TRBV5-1 and TRBJ2-2; 7 nucleotides match TRBD1. The germline CDR1 and CDR2 sequences are SGHRS and YFSETQ. J lost 4 bases, V lost 4 bases, and 7 bases had no gene match. The CDR3 is made up of 15 amino acids. CDR3 amino acids: CASSVQGPGTGELFF. The CDR3 bases are TGCGCCAGCAGCGTACAGGGGCCGGGCACCGGGGAGCTGTTTTTT.

CDR3 sequence: CASSLAPVVAWYEQYF. In nucleotides, the CDR3 is TGTGCCAGCAGCTTAGCGCCAGTAGTAGCCTGGTACGAGCAGTACTTC. The gene calls are TRBV7-2 and TRBJ2-7; D is unresolved. Germline V CDR1 and CDR2: SGHTA, FQGNSA. Trimming left V 0 bases short and J 4 bases short, with 16 bases between. The CDR3 has 16 amino acids.

The rearrangement uses TRBV10-1 and TRBJ2-5, with 9 bases that match TRBD1. In germline, CDR1 is WNHNN, CDR2 SYGVQD (reference sequence). The CDR3 contains 14 residues. Trimming at V came to 9 bases and at J to 4 bases, leaving 9 bases not matched to a gene. CDR3 coding DNA: TGCGCCAGATACCGGGACAGGGTTCGAGAGACCCAGTACTTC. Protein product: CARYRDRVRETQYF.

This clone has a single count. The rearrangement uses TRBV14 and TRBJ2-1, with D uncertain. CDR1 is SGHDN and CDR2 is FVKESK in the germline V gene. V was clipped by 4 bases and J by 8 bases, with 9 bases between them. This CDR3 contains 12 residues. CDR3 nucleotides: TGTGCCAGCAGCCTGATTCACCATGAGCAGTTCTTC. It yields the protein CASSLIHHEQFF.

The V gene is TRBV28, the J gene TRBJ1-1; TRBD1 matches at 9 bases. V shed 5 bases and J 5 bases; nucleotides not matched to a gene: 9. Per the germline V gene, CDR1 is MDHEN and CDR2 is SYDVKM. The length of the CDR3 is 15 residues. CDR3 protein: CASSIPRGQGTEAFF. The CDR3 bases are TGTGCCAGCAGTATCCCCCGGGGACAGGGTACTGAAGCTTTCTTT.